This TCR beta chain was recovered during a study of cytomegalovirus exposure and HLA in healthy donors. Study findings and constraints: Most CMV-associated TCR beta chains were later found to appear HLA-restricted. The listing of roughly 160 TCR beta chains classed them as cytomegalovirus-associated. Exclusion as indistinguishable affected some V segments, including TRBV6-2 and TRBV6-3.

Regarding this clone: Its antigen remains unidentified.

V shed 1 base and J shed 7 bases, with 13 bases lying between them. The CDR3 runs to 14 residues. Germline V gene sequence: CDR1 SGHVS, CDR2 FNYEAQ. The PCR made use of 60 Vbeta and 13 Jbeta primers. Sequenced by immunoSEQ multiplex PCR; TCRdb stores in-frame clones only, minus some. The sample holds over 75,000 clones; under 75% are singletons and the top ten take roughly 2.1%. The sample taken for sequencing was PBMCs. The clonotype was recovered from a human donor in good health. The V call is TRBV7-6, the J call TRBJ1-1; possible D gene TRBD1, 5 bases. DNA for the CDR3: TGTGCCAGCAGCTTAGAGCAGGGATCGATTGAAGCTTTCTTT. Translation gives CASSLEQGSIEAFF.